This T cell receptor beta chain appears in the sequencing data of a study of cytomegalovirus exposure and HLA in healthy donors. Broader study findings: Reports described diagnosis of cytomegalovirus status by the classifier as highly specific and sensitive.

Germline loops: CDR1 MNHEY, CDR2 SVGAGI. CDR3 length equals 14 residues. V was clipped by 5 bases and J by 4 bases, with 12 bases between them. Concerning this clone: Its antigen is still unknown.

PCR used 60 Vbeta primers and 13 Jbeta primers. The data were produced by immunoSEQ multiplex PCR, yet TCRdb's version contains in-frame clones alone and is incomplete. The data hold about 190,000 clones, with 75% to 80% observed a single time. The receptor was isolated from a woman aged 30 to 39 in good health and CMV-seropositive. Material for sequencing was PBMCs. V is TRBV6-5 and J is TRBJ2-1, with a weak D call TRBD2 (5 bases). The chain's CDR3 is CASSPGIAYNEQFF. CDR3 bases: TGTGCCAGCAGTCCCGGGATCGCTTACAATGAGCAGTTCTTC.